This is a list of T cell receptor beta chains from one sample in a study of CD8 T cell repertoires and HIV-1 epitope variants. Libraries were prepared by immunoSEQ multiplex PCR; TCRdb keeps only in-frame clonotypes and omits some of them. Of tens of thousands of clones in the sample, roughly four fifths were seen once. The specimen was uncultured baseline CD8+ T cells from peripheral blood mononuclear cells (PBMCs). These receptor sequences come from a male donor with HIV. Both conserved end residues are part of each CDR3. A D gene is named only where the DNA matches it firmly. Clone size is given for some rows only: seen once, a few or many times, or a class if the clone is expanded.

. | TRBJ1-3 | . | TRBV15 | TGTGCCACCAGCAGGGAGACAGTCGGGTACTCTGGAAACACCATATATTTT | CATSRETVGYSGNTIYF
TRBD2 | TRBJ2-7 | . | TRBV4-3 | TGCGCCAGCAGCCAAGATGGAGTAGCGGGGGAATACTTC | CASSQDGVAGEYF
. | TRBJ1-6 | . | TRBV7-9 | TGTGCCAGCAGCTCGGTTCAGGGATCACCCCTCCACTTT | CASSSVQGSPLHF
TRBD1 | TRBJ2-7 | . | TRBV7-6 | TGTGCCAGCAGCCCGATAGGACAGGGCGGGGAGCAGTACTTC | CASSPIGQGGEQYF
. | TRBJ2-6 | . | TRBV7-8 | TGTGCCAGCAGCTGGCTAACTGGGGCCAACGTCCTGACTTTC | CASSWLTGANVLTF
. | TRBJ1-1 | . | TRBV7-3 | TGTGCCAGCAGCCCCCCTCCCAGGGGCGACACTGAAGCTTTCTTT | CASSPPPRGDTEAFF
. | TRBJ1-6 | . | TRBV7-9 | TGTGCCAGCAGCTTAGGACAGAATCTCTATAATTCACCCCTCCACTTT | CASSLGQNLYNSPLHF
TRBD1 | TRBJ1-1 | once | TRBV5-1 | TGCGCCAGCAGTTTCGGGACAGGGGGCTTGAACACTGAAGCTTTCTTT | CASSFGTGGLNTEAFF
. | TRBJ2-3 | . | TRBV30 | TGTGCCTGGAGTTCACCCCCTAGGCAGACCCTTCACTCAGATACGCAGTATTTT | CAWSSPPRQTLHSDTQYF
. | TRBJ2-5 | . | TRBV7-9 | TGTGCCAGCAGCGGATCAGGGGCGTCCCAAGAGACCCAGTACTTC | CASSGSGASQETQYF
. | TRBJ1-2 | . | TRBV30 | TGTGCCTGGTGGAGTCAGGGCGACTATGGCTACACCTTC | CAWWSQGDYGYTF
. | TRBJ2-7 | . | TRBV30 | TGTGCCTGGAGTGTACGCCACGAGCAGTACTTC | CAWSVRHEQYF
. | TRBJ1-4 | . | TRBV29-1 | TGCAGCGTCTCCCTAGGGGGAAAACTGTTTTTT | CSVSLGGKLFF
TRBD1 | TRBJ1-5 | . | TRBV30 | TGTGCCTGGACGAGGCAGGGGGGCGGTCAGCCCCAGCATTTT | CAWTRQGGGQPQHF
. | TRBJ1-1 | few | TRBV10-2 | TGCGCCAGCAGTCCCACGGGGGAAACAGGACAAGCTTTCTTT | CASSPTGETGQAFF
. | TRBJ2-5 | . | TRBV5-4 | TGTGCCAGCAGCTTGGACACGTACCAAGAGACCCAGTACTTC | CASSLDTYQETQYF
. | TRBJ2-3 | . | TRBV10-2 | TGCGCCAGCAGTAAAGAGGGCCTCCGGACGACAGATACGCAGTATTTT | CASSKEGLRTTDTQYF
. | TRBJ2-3 | few | TRBV7-2 | TGTGCCAGCAGCTTGGACTTTCGCACAGATACGCAGTATTTT | CASSLDFRTDTQYF
. | TRBJ1-4 | . | TRBV7-9 | TGTGCCAGCAGCTTAGCGGATCATGGAGAAAAACTGTTTTTT | CASSLADHGEKLFF
. | TRBJ1-2 | . | TRBV19 | TGTGCCAGTAGTTTGGACGGCGGGGACTATGGCTACACCTTC | CASSLDGGDYGYTF
TRBD1 | TRBJ1-1 | . | TRBV18 | TGTGCCAGCTCCCCCACAGGGGGAACTGAAGCTTTCTTT | CASSPTGGTEAFF
. | TRBJ1-1 | . | TRBV4-1 | TGCGCCAGCAGCCAACCCAGGGTCGCTGAAGCTTTCTTT | CASSQPRVAEAFF
TRBD1 | TRBJ2-3 | . | TRBV7-6 | TGTGCCAGCAGCTGGACAGGGGGCACAGATACGCAGTATTTT | CASSWTGGTDTQYF